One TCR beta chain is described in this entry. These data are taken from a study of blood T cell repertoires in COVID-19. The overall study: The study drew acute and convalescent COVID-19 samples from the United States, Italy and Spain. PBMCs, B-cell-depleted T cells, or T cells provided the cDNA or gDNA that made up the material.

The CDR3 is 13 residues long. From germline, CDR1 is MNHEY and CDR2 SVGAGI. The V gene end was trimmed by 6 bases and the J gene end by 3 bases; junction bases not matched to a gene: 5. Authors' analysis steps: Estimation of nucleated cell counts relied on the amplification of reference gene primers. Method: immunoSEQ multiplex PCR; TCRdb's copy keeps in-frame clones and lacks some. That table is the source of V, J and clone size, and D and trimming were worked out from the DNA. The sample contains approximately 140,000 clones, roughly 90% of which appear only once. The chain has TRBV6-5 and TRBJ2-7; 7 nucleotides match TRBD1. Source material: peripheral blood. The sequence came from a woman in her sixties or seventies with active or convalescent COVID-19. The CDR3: CASRRGQDYEQYF. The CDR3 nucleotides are TGTGCCAGCAGACGAGGACAGGACTACGAGCAGTACTTC.